This T cell receptor (beta chain) derives from a study of shared clonotypes between healthy human individuals. TCRdb keeps only in-frame clones here, not all; method: immunoSEQ multiplex PCR. The table has around 2.1 million clones, approximately 94% seen once. Trimming took 2 bases from V and 6 from J; bases not matched to a gene: 7. Looked up from germline, CDR1 is SEHNR and CDR2 is FQNEAQ (reference sequence). The CDR3 length is 16 residues. The J gene is TRBJ1-6, the V gene TRBV7-9, with 7 bases lining up with TRBD1. Material: naive CD4+ T cells sorted from blood. Subset denoted: CD45RA+ positively selected. The source is a man in his late teens or twenties in good health. As DNA, the CDR3 is TGTGCCAGCAGCTTAATGGTGACAGGGACTAATTCACCCCTCCACTTT. It codes for CASSLMVTGTNSPLHF.